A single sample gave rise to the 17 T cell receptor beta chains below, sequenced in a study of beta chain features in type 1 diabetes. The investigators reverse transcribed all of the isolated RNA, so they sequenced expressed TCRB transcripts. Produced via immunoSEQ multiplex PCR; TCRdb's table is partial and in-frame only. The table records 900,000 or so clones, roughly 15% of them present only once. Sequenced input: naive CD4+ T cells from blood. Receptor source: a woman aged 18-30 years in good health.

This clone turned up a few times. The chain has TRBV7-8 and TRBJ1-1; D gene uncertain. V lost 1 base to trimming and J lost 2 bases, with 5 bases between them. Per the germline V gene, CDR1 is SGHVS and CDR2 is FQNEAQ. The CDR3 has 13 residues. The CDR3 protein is CASSLVGNTEAFF. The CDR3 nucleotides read TGTGCCAGCAGCTTAGTGGGAAACACTGAAGCTTTCTTT.

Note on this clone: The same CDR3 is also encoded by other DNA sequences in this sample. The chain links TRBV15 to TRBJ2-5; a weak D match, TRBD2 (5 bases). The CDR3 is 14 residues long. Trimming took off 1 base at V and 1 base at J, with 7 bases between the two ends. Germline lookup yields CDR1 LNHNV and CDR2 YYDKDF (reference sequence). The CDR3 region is CATSRVAGQETQYF. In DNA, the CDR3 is TGTGCCACCAGCAGAGTGGCGGGCCAAGAGACCCAGTACTTC.

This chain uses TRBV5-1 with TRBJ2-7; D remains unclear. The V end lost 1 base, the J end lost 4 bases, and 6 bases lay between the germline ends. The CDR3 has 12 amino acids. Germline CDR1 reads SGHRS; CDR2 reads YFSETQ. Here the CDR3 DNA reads TGCGCCAGCAGCTTGTATGGTTACGAGCAGTACTTC. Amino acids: CASSLYGYEQYF. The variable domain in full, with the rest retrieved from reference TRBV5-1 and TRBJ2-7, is KAGVTQTPRYLIKTRGQQVTLSCSPISGHRSVSWYQQTPGQGLQFLFEYFSETQRNKGNFPGRFSGRQFSNSRSEMNVSTLELGDSALYLCASSLYGYEQYFGPGTRLTVT.

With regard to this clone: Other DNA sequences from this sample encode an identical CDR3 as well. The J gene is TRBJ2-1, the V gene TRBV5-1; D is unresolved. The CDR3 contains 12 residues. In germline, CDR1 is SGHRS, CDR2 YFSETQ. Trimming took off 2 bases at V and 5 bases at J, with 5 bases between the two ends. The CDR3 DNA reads TGCGCCAGCAGCTTAGGCGACAATGAGCAGTTCTTC. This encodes CASSLGDNEQFF.

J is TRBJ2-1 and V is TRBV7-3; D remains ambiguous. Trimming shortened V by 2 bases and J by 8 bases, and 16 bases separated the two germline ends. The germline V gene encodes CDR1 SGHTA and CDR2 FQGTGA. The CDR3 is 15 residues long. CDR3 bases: TGTGCCAGCAGCTTAGGAGTCATTGCGGCCGATGAGCAGTTCTTC. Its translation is CASSLGVIAADEQFF.

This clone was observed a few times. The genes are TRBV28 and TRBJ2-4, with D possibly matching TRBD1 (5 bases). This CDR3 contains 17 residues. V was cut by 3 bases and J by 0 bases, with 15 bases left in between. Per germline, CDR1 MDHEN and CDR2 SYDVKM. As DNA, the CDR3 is TGTGCCAGCAGTTTTAGTGTGCAGGGCCTAGCCAAAAACATTCAGTACTTC. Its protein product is CASSFSVQGLAKNIQYF.

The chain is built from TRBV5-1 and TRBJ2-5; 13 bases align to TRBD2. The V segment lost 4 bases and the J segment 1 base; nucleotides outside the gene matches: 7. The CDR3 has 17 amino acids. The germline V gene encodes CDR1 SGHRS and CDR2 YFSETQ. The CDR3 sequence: CASSPPRLAGGQETQYF. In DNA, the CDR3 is TGCGCCAGCAGCCCACCGCGACTAGCGGGAGGCCAAGAGACCCAGTACTTC.

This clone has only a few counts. CDR3 nucleotides: TGTGCCAGCAGCCAAGAGGGAAGCGGGGGCACAGATACGCAGTATTTT. Protein product: CASSQEGSGGTDTQYF. The rearrangement links TRBV4-2 to TRBJ2-3, with TRBD2 matching over 7 bases. The CDR3 has 16 amino acids. Germline CDR1 is LGHNA and CDR2 is YNFKEQ. Trimming removed 0 bases from V and 1 base from J; junction bases left unmatched: 4.

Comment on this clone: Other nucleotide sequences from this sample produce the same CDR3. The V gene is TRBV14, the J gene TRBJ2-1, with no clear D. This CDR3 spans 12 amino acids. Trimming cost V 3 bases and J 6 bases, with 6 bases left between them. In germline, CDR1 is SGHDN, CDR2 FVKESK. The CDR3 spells CASSHSVNEQFF. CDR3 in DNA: TGTGCCAGCAGCCATTCGGTCAATGAGCAGTTCTTC.

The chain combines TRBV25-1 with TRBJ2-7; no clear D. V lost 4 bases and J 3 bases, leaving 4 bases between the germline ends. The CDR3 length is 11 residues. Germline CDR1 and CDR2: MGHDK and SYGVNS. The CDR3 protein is CASSGVYEQYF. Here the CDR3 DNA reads TGTGCCAGCAGTGGAGTCTACGAGCAGTACTTC.

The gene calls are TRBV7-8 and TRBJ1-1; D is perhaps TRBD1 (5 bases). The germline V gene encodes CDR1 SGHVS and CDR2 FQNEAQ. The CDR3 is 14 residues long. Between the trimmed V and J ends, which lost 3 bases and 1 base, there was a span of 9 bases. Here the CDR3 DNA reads TGTGCCAGCAGCTTTGTGCAGGGGAACACTGAAGCTTTCTTT. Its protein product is CASSFVQGNTEAFF.

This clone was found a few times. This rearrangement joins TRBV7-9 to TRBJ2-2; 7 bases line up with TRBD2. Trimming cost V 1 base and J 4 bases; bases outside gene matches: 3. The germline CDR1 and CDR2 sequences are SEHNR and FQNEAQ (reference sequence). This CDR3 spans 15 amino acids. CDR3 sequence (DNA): TGTGCCAGCAGCTTAGATAGCGGGCCCACCGGGGAGCTGTTTTTT. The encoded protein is CASSLDSGPTGELFF. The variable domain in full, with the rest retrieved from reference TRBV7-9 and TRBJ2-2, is DTGVSQNPRHKITKRGQNVTFRCDPISEHNRLYWYRQTLGQGPEFLTYFQNEAQLEKSRLLSDRFSAERPKGSFSTLEIQRTEQGDSAMYLCASSLDSGPTGELFFGEGSRLTVL.

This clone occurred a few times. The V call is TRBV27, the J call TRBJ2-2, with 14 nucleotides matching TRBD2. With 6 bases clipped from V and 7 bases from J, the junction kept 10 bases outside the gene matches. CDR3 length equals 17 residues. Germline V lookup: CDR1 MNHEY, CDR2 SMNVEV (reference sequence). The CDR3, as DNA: TGTGCCAGCAGCCCTATGGGACTAGCGGGAGTTATCGGGGAGCTGTTTTTT. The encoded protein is CASSPMGLAGVIGELFF.

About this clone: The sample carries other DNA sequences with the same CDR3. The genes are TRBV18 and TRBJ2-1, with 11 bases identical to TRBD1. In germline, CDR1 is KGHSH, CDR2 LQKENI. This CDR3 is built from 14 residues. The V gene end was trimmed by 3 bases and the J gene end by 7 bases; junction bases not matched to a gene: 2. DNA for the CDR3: TGTGCCAGCTCACCGGGACAGGGGGGAAATGAGCAGTTCTTC. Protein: CASSPGQGGNEQFF. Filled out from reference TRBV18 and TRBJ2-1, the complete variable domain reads NAGVMQNPRHLVRRRGQEARLRCSPMKGHSHVYWYRQLPEEGLKFMVYLQKENIIDESGMPKERFSAEFPKEGPSILRIQQVVRGDSAAYFCASSPGQGGNEQFFGPGTRLTVL.

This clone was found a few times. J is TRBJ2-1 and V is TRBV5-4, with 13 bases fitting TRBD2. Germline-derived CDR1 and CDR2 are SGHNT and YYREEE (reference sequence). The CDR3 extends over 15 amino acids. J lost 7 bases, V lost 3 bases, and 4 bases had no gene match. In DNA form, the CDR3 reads TGTGCCAGCAGCTCGGGACTAGCGGGACTAAATGAGCAGTTCTTC. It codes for CASSSGLAGLNEQFF.

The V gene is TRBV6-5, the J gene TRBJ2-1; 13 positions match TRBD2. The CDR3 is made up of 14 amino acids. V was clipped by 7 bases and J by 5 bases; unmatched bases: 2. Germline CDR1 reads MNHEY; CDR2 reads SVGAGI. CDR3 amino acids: CASTGLAGDNEQFF. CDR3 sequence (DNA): TGTGCCAGCACCGGACTAGCGGGAGACAATGAGCAGTTCTTC.

The CDR3 protein is CASSLVTGLKPYEQYF. The CDR3 DNA is TGTGCCAGCAGCTTAGTAACAGGACTAAAGCCCTACGAGCAGTACTTC. The chain joins TRBV7-9 to TRBJ2-7, with a weak D call TRBD2 (6 bases). V lost 1 base, J lost 2 bases, and 15 bases lay in between. The CDR3 consists of 16 residues. The germline gives CDR1 SEHNR, CDR2 FQNEAQ (reference sequence).